What follows are 18 T cell receptor beta chains derived from one specimen sequenced in a study of PD-1 blockade in classical Hodgkin lymphoma. The time point was: cycle 4 day 1 (C4D1), after less than 7 weeks of nivolumab. Each of the patients experienced relapse following autologous stem cell transplantation, and their brentuximab vedotin exposure differed. The protocol was immunoSEQ multiplex PCR, while the TCRdb copy is restricted to in-frame clones and leaves out a portion. The table lists about 15,000 clones, roughly 65% of them singletons. Sequenced here: peripheral blood mononuclear cells (PBMCs), sampled before the fourth cycle of nivolumab. All receptors derive from a human donor with classical Hodgkin lymphoma.

This clone is classed as medium-sized. The chain carries TRBV18 and TRBJ2-2, with 14 nucleotides matching TRBD2. The J segment lost 6 bases and the V segment lost 4 bases, leaving 1 base of the junction unmatched. The CDR3 covers 15 residues. Germline CDR1 KGHSH, CDR2 LQKENI. This chain's CDR3 is CASSRTSGRSGELFF. CDR3 bases: TGTGCCAGCTCACGGACTAGCGGGAGGTCCGGGGAGCTGTTTTTT.

The chain has TRBV19 and TRBJ2-1; 9 bases are shared with TRBD2. The germline CDR1 and CDR2 sequences are LNHDA and SQIVND (reference sequence). This CDR3 has 15 amino acids. Germline trimming cut 5 bases from V and 2 bases from J; bases unmatched to any gene: 4. CDR3 in DNA: TGTGCCAGTAGTCTTACTAGCGGGCCCTACAATGAGCAGTTCTTC. It codes for CASSLTSGPYNEQFF.

This CDR3 is CASRGTREQYF. The CDR3 DNA is TGTGCCAGCAGGGGGACGCGCGAGCAGTACTTC. V is TRBV28 and J is TRBJ2-7; D is possibly TRBD1 or TRBD2 (5 bases each). V gave up 6 bases and J gave up 6 bases, with 9 bases separating them. CDR3 length: 11 amino acids. Germline values: CDR1 MDHEN, CDR2 SYDVKM.

The chain combines TRBV9 with TRBJ2-1; 8 nucleotides agree with TRBD2. V gave up 3 bases and J gave up 6 bases; unmatched junction bases: 5. Germline CDR1 reads SGDLS; CDR2 reads YYNGEE. The CDR3 contains 14 residues. In DNA, the CDR3 is TGTGCCAGCAGCGCAACCGGGACTAGCAATGAGCAGTTCTTC. It codes for CASSATGTSNEQFF.

The V gene is TRBV2, the J gene TRBJ1-5; no clear D. CDR1 and CDR2 (germline): SNHLY, FYNNEI. This CDR3 region has 13 residues. The V end lost 6 bases, the J end lost 2 bases, and 8 bases lay between the germline ends. CDR3 nucleotides: TGTGCCAGCAGGGGAAGGGGCAATCAGCCCCAGCATTTT. Amino acids: CASRGRGNQPQHF.

The chain carries TRBV19 and TRBJ1-5, with TRBD1 matching over 7 bases. The V gene's germline CDR1 is LNHDA and CDR2 SQIVND (reference sequence). The CDR3 is made up of 17 amino acids. Trimming took 10 bases from V and 2 from J; bases not matched to a gene: 17. Written as DNA, the CDR3 is TGTGCCACCGCCCGGACAGGCTGGACTAGGGGCAATCAGCCCCAGCATTTT. This gives the protein CATARTGWTRGNQPQHF.

V gene TRBV7-6 combines with J gene TRBJ2-7; 7 bases line up with TRBD2. CDR1 and CDR2 (germline): SGHVS, FNYEAQ. The CDR3 contains 14 residues. V gave up 5 bases and J gave up 0 bases; unmatched junction bases: 4. DNA of the CDR3: TGTGCCAGCAGCGTCGGGACTACCTCCTACGAGCAGTACTTC. As protein: CASSVGTTSYEQYF.

V gene TRBV30 combines with J gene TRBJ2-3; D gene unclear. Looked up from germline, CDR1 is GTSNPN and CDR2 is SVGIG (reference sequence). This CDR3 has 13 residues. Trimming stripped 2 bases from V and 0 bases from J, with 6 bases between. The CDR3 region is CAWSIDSTDTQYF. CDR3 nucleotides: TGTGCCTGGAGTATTGACAGCACAGATACGCAGTATTTT. Complete variable domain (other parts from reference TRBV30 and TRBJ2-3): SQTIHQWPATLVQPVGSPLSLECTVEGTSNPNLYWYRQAAGRGLQLLFYSVGIGQISSEVPQNLSASRPQDRQFILSSKKLLLSDSGFYLCAWSIDSTDTQYFGPGTRLTVL.

The chain links TRBV19 to TRBJ1-2; no definite D call. Trimming cost V 10 bases and J 4 bases, with 13 bases left between them. The CDR3 loop spans 12 amino acids. Germline lookup yields CDR1 LNHDA and CDR2 SQIVND (reference sequence). The CDR3 DNA follows: TGTGCCACGCAAACAGCCCCCTATGGCTACACCTTC. Protein sequence: CATQTAPYGYTF.

The chain recombines TRBV14 with TRBJ2-2; D may be TRBD1 (6 bases). The germline V gene encodes CDR1 SGHDN and CDR2 FVKESK. Trimming left V 4 bases short and J 4 bases short, with 10 bases between. CDR3 length: 14 amino acids. CDR3 sequence (DNA): TGTGCCAGCAGCCGGCAGGGGTTCACCGGGGAGCTGTTTTTT. As protein: CASSRQGFTGELFF. Full variable domain (missing parts from reference TRBV14 and TRBJ2-2): EAGVTQFPSHSVIEKGQTVTLRCDPISGHDNLYWYRRVMGKEIKFLLHFVKESKQDESGMPNNRFLAERTGGTYSTLKVQPAELEDSGVYFCASSRQGFTGELFFGEGSRLTVL.

In DNA form, the CDR3 reads TGTGCCAGCTCCCAGACAGGGGGTGTAACAGATACGCAGTATTTT. It translates to CASSQTGGVTDTQYF. The chain links TRBV18 to TRBJ2-3; 9 bases agree with TRBD1. Germline V gene data show CDR1 as KGHSH and CDR2 as LQKENI. V lost 6 bases to trimming and J lost 3 bases; unmatched junction nucleotides: 7. The CDR3 totals 15 residues.

The rearrangement links TRBV5-3 to TRBJ2-7; D is ambiguous. TRBV5-3 is identified as an open reading frame with a role that is uncertain. The V end was cut by 3 bases, the J end by 7 bases, with 14 bases between. The CDR3 runs to 13 residues. CDR3 coding DNA: TGTGCCAGAAGCTCTTATGGGGTCTTTGAGCAGTACTTC. This codes for CARSSYGVFEQYF.

Points on this clone: No conserved phenylalanine or tryptophan ends this CDR3, so it is likely a read error. The limits of the CDR3 on the DNA are not certain, so only TCRdb's listed CDR3 is given. The gene calls are TRBV9 and TRBJ1-2. The germline V gene encodes CDR1 SGDLS and CDR2 YYNGEE. Including both end residues, the CDR3 is 14 amino acids long. CDR3 region: CASSNGYSRKTYGY.

The V call is TRBV7-2, the J call TRBJ2-2; D not resolved. Germline CDR1 SGHTA, CDR2 FQGNSA. V was clipped by 1 base and J by 4 bases, with 16 bases between them. This CDR3 comprises 17 residues. The CDR3 loop is CASSLESLTVVTGELFF. CDR3 DNA: TGTGCCAGCAGCTTAGAATCCCTTACAGTGGTCACCGGGGAGCTGTTTTTT.

The chain recombines TRBV11-2 with TRBJ1-5; unclear D gene. V was clipped by 0 bases and J by 1 base, with 1 base between them. Germline CDR1 reads SGHAT; CDR2 reads FQNNGV. This CDR3 comprises 13 residues. Written as DNA, the CDR3 is TGTGCCAGCAGCTTAGAGAGCAATCAGCCCCAGCATTTT. This sequence encodes CASSLESNQPQHF.

This chain links TRBV27 with TRBJ1-5, with D unclear. Trimming shortened V by 6 bases and J by 4 bases, and 10 bases separated the two germline ends. This CDR3 contains 13 residues. Germline V lookup: CDR1 MNHEY, CDR2 SMNVEV (reference sequence). The chain's CDR3 is CASSPMGNQPQHF. CDR3 in DNA: TGTGCCAGCAGCCCAATGGGGAATCAGCCCCAGCATTTT.

This clone was detected once. The chain carries TRBV11-2 and TRBJ2-1; TRBD1 aligns across 7 bases. The CDR3 runs 15 residues. Germline V lookup: CDR1 SGHAT, CDR2 FQNNGV. The J segment lost 2 bases and the V segment lost 4 bases, leaving 5 bases of the junction unmatched. Here the CDR3 reads CASSSGTVTYNEQFF. The CDR3 DNA is TGTGCCAGCAGCTCCGGGACAGTAACCTACAATGAGCAGTTCTTC.

The J gene is TRBJ2-7, the V gene TRBV6-6; 8 nucleotides align to TRBD1. Germline V gene lookup returns CDR1 MNHNY and CDR2 SVGAGI (reference sequence). The CDR3 runs 14 residues. The J segment lost 3 bases and the V segment lost 8 bases, leaving 9 bases of the junction unmatched. In nucleotides, the CDR3 is TGTGCCAGCGGGAGGCAGGGGGCCTACTACGAGCAGTACTTC. Its protein is CASGRQGAYYEQYF.